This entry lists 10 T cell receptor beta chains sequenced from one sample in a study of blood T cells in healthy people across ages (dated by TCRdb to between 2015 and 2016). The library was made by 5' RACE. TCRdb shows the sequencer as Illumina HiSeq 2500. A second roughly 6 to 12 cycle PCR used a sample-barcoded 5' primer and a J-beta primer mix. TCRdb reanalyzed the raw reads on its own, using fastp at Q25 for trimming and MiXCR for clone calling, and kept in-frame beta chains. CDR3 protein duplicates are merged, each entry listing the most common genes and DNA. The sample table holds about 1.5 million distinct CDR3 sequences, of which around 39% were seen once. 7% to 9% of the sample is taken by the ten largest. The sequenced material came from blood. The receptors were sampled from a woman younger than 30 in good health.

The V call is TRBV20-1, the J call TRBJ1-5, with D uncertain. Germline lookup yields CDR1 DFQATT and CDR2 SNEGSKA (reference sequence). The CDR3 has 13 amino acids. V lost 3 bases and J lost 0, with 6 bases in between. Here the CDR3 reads CSASKISNQPQHF. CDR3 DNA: TGCAGTGCTAGTAAGATTAGCAATCAGCCCCAGCATTTT.

The chain's CDR3 is CASSLVAPNTEAFF. As DNA, the CDR3 is TGCGCCAGCAGCTTGGTAGCCCCGAACACTGAAGCTTTCTTT. This chain links TRBV5-1 with TRBJ1-1; no clear D. Looked up from germline, CDR1 is SGHRS and CDR2 is YFSETQ. This CDR3 region has 14 residues. The ends were cut back, 0 bases at V and 1 base at J, with 7 bases in the middle.

The CDR3: CSGGRGLNTGELFF. DNA for the CDR3: TGCAGCGGGGGGAGGGGATTGAACACCGGGGAGCTGTTTTTT. The V call is TRBV29-1, the J call TRBJ2-2; TRBD2 aligns across 7 bases. The V and J ends lost 7 bases and 1 base, in that order; junction bases with no gene match: 6. The CDR3 sequence is 14 residues long. From germline, CDR1 is SQVTM and CDR2 ANQGSEA.

The DNA for the CDR3 is TGTGCCTGGAGTACGGGACTAGCGGGGCGTGGAGATACGCAGTATTTT. This encodes CAWSTGLAGRGDTQYF. The chain joins TRBV30 to TRBJ2-3; 13 bases align to TRBD2. Germline CDR1 is GTSNPN and CDR2 is SVGIG (reference sequence). After removal of 2 bases from V and 5 bases from J, the junction contained 7 bases not matched to a gene. The CDR3 has 16 amino acids.

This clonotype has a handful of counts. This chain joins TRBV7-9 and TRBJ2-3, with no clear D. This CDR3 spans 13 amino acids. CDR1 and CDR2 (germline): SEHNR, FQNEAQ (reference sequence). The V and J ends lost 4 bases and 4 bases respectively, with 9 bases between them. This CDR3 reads CASSSILSDTQYF. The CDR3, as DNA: TGTGCCAGCAGCTCGATCCTATCAGATACGCAGTATTTT.

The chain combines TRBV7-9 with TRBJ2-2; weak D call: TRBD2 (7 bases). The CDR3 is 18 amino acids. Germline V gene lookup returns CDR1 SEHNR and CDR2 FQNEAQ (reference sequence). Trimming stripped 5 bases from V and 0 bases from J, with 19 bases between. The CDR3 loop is CASSALAGATSNTGELFF. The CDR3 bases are TGTGCCAGCAGCGCCCTGGCGGGGGCCACTTCGAACACCGGGGAGCTGTTTTTT.

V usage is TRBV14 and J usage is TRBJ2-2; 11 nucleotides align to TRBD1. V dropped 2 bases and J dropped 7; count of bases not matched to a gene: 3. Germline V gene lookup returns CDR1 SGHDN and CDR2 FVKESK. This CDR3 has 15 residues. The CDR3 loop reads CASSQLGQGVGELFF. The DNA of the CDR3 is TGTGCCAGCAGCCAACTGGGACAGGGGGTCGGGGAGCTGTTTTTT.

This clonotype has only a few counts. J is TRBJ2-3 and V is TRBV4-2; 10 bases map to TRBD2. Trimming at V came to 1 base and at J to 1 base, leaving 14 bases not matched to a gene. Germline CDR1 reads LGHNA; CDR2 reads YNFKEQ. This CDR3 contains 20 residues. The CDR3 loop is CASSQGGLLAGEAGTDTQYF. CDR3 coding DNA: TGTGCCAGCAGCCAAGGCGGGTTGCTAGCGGGAGAGGCGGGCACAGATACGCAGTATTTT.

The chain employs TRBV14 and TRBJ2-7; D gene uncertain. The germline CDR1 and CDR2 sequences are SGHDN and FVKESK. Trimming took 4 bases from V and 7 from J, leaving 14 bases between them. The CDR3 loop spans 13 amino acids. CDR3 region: CASSLFQSREQYF. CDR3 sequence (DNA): TGTGCCAGCAGCCTATTTCAGTCACGGGAGCAGTACTTC.

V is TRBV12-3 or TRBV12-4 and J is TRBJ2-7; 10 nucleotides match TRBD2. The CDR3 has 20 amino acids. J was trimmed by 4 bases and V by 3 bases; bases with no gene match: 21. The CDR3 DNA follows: TGTGCCAGCAGTTTGTTCCAGCGGGAGGGGATCGATCTCCTTACTTACGAGCAGTACTTC. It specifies CASSLFQREGIDLLTYEQYF.